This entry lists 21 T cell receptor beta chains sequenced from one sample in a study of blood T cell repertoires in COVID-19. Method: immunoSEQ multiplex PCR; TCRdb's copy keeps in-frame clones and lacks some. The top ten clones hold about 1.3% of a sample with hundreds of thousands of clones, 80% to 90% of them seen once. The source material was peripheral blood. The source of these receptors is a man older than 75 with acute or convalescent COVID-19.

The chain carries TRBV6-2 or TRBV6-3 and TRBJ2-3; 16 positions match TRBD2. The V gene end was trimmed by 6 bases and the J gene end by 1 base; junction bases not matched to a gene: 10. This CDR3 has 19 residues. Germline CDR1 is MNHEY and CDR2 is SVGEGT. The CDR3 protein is CASSPLPGTSGGGTDTQYF. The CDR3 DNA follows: TGTGCCAGCAGCCCGCTTCCCGGGACTAGCGGGGGGGGCACAGATACGCAGTATTTT.

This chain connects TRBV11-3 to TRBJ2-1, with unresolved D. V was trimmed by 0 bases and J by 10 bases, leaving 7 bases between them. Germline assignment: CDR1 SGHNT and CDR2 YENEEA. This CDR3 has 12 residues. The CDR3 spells CASSLDGLEQFF. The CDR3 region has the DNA TGTGCCAGCAGCTTAGATGGCTTGGAGCAGTTCTTC.

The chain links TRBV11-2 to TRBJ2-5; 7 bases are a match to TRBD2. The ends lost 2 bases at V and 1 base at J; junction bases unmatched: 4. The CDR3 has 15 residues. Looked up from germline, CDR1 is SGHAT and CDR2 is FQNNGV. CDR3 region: CASSLLLAIQETQYF. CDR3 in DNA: TGTGCCAGCAGCTTATTACTAGCGATCCAAGAGACCCAGTACTTC.

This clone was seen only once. CDR3: CASSESLPDTQYF. The CDR3, as DNA: TGTGCCAGCAGTGAATCCCTCCCAGATACGCAGTATTTT. The chain combines TRBV6-1 with TRBJ2-3; D not resolved. V lost 2 bases and J 4 bases, leaving 7 bases between the germline ends. Looked up from germline, CDR1 is MNHNS and CDR2 is SASEGT. The CDR3 covers 13 residues.

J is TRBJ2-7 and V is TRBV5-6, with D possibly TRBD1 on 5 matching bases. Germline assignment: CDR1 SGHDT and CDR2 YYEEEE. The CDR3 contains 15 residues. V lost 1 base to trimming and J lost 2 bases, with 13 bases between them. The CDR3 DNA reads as TGTGCCAGCAGCTTGAGACAGAAATTTCCCTACGAGCAGTACTTC. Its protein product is CASSLRQKFPYEQYF. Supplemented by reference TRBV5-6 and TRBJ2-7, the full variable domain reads DAGVTQSPTHLIKTRGQQVTLRCSPKSGHDTVSWYQQALGQGPQFIFQYYEEEERQRGNFPDRFSGHQFPNYSSELNVNALLLGDSALYLCASSLRQKFPYEQYFGPGTRLTVT.

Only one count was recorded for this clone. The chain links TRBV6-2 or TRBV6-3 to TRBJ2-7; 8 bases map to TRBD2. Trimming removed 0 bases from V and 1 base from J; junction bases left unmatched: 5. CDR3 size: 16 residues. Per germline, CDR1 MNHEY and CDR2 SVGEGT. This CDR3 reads CASSYSSGGPSYEQYF. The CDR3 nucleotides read TGTGCCAGCAGTTACTCTTCGGGAGGGCCGTCCTACGAGCAGTACTTC.

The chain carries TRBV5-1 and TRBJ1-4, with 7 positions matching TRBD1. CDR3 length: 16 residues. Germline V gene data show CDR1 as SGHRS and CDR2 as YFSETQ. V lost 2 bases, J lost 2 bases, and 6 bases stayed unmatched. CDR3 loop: CASSFSATGTNEKLFF. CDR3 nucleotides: TGCGCCAGCAGCTTTTCCGCGACAGGGACTAATGAAAAACTGTTTTTT.

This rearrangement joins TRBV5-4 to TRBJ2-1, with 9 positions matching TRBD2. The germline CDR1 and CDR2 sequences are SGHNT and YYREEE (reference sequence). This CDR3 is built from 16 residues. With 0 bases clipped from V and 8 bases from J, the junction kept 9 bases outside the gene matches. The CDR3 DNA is TGTGCCAGCAGCTTGGGGGCGGGAGGGTCCTGGGATGAGCAGTTCTTC. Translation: CASSLGAGGSWDEQFF. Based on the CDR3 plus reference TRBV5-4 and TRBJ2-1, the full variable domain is ETGVTQSPTHLIKTRGQQVTLRCSSQSGHNTVSWYQQALGQGPQFIFQYYREEENGRGNFPPRFSGLQFPNYSSELNVNALELDDSALYLCASSLGAGGSWDEQFFGPGTRLTVL.

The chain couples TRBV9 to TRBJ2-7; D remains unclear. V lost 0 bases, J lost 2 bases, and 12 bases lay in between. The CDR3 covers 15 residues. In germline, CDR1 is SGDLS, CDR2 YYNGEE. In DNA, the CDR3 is TGTGCCAGCAGCGTAGCGGAATCCCAGGCCTACGAGCAGTACTTC. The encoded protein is CASSVAESQAYEQYF. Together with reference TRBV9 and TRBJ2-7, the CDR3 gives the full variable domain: DSGVTQTPKHLITATGQRVTLRCSPRSGDLSVYWYQQSLDQGLQFLIQYYNGEERAKGNILERFSAQQFPDLHSELNLSSLELGDSALYFCASSVAESQAYEQYFGPGTRLTVT.

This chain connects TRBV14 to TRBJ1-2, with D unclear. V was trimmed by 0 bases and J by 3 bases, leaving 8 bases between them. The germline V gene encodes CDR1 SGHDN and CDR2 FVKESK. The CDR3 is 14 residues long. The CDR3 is CASSQDRLDYGYTF. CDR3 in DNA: TGTGCCAGCAGCCAAGATCGCCTAGACTATGGCTACACCTTC.

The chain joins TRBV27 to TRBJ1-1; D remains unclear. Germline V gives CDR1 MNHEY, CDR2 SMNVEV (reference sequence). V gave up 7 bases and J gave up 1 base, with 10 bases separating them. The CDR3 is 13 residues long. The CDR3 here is CASKIPGNTEAFF. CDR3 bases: TGTGCCAGCAAGATCCCGGGGAACACTGAAGCTTTCTTT.

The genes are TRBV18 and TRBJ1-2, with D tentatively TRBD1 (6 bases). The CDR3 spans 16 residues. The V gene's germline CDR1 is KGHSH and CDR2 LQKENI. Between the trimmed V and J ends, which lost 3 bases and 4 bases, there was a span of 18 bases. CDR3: CASSPIGETGPYGYTF. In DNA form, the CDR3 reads TGTGCCAGCTCACCTATAGGGGAGACAGGCCCCTATGGCTACACCTTC.

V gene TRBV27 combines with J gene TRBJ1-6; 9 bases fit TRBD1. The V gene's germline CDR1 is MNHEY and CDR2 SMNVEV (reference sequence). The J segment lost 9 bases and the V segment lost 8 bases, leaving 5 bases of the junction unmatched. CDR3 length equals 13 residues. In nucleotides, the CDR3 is TGTGCCAGCTGGGACAGGGACAGTTCACCCCTCCACTTT. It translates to CASWDRDSSPLHF.

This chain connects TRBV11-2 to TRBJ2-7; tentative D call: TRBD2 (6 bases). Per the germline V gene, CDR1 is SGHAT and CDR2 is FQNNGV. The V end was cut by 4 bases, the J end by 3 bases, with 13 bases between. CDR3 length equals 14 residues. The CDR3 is CASSSSGLGYEQYF. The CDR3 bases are TGTGCCAGCAGCTCAAGCGGGCTGGGCTACGAGCAGTACTTC.

CDR3 sequence reads: CASSSRGFGQFF. As DNA, the CDR3 is TGTGCCAGCAGTTCCAGGGGTTTCGGGCAGTTCTTC. The rearrangement uses TRBV12-3 or TRBV12-4 and TRBJ2-1; a weak D match, TRBD1 (6 bases). This CDR3 is 12 amino acids long. The ends were cut back, 4 bases at V and 12 bases at J, with 13 bases in the middle.

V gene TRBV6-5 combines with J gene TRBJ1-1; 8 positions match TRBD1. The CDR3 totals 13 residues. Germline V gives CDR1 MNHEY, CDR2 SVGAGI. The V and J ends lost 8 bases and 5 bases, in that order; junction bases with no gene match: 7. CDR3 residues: CASGQGGWTEAFF. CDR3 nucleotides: TGTGCCAGCGGACAGGGTGGATGGACTGAAGCTTTCTTT.

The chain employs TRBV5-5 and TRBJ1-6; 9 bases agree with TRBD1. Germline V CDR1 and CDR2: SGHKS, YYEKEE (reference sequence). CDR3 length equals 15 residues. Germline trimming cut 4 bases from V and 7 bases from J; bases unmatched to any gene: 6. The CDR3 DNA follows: TGTGCCAGCAGCCGGGGGACAGGGCAAAATTCACCCCTCCACTTT. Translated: CASSRGTGQNSPLHF.

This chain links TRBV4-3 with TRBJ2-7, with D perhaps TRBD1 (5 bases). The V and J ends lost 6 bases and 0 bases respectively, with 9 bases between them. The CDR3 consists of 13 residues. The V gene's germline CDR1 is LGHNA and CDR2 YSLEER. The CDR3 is CASRQQVSYEQYF. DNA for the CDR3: TGCGCCAGCAGACAACAGGTCTCCTACGAGCAGTACTTC.

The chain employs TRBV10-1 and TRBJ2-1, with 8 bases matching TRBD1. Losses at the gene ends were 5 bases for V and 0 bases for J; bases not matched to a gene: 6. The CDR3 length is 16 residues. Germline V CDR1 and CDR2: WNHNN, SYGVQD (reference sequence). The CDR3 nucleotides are TGCGCCAGCAGTTGGACAGGGTCTAGCTCCTACAATGAGCAGTTCTTC. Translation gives CASSWTGSSSYNEQFF.

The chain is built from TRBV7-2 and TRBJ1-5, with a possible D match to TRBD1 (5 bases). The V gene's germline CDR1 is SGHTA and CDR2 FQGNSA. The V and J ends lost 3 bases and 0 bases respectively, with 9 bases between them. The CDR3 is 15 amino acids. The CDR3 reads CASSLGPDSNQPQHF. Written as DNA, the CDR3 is TGTGCCAGCAGCTTGGGGCCAGATAGCAATCAGCCCCAGCATTTT.

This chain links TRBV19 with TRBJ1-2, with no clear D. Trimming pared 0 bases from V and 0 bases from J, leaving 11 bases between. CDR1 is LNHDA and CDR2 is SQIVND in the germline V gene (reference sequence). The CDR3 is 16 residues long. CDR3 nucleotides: TGTGCCAGTAGTATAGAACTGCGGCAGCCTAACTATGGCTACACCTTC. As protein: CASSIELRQPNYGYTF.